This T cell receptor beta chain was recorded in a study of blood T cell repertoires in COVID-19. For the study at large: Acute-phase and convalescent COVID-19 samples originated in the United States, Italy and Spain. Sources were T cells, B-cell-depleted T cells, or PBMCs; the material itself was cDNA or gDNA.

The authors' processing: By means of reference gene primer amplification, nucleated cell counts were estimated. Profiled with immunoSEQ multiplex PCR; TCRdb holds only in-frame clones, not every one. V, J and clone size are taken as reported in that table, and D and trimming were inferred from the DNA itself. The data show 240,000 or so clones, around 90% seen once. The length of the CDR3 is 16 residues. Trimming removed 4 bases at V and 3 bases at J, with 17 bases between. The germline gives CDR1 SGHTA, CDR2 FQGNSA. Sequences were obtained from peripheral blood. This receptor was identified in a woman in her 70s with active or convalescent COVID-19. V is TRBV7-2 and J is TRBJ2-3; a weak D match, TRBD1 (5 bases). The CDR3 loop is CASSWGPWDRTDTQYF. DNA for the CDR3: TGTGCCAGCAGCTGGGGCCCTTGGGATAGAACAGATACGCAGTATTTT.